A single sample gave rise to the 24 T cell receptor beta chains below, sequenced in a study of blood T cell repertoires in COVID-19. Clones were sequenced by immunoSEQ multiplex PCR, and TCRdb holds only the in-frame ones, with some missing. The top ten hold around 9.5% of the sample, which has about 150,000 clones, 84% seen once. Sequenced sample: peripheral blood. Every receptor here comes from a man aged 25 to 40 with COVID-19, enrolled during active disease.

The rearrangement joins TRBV5-8 to TRBJ1-2; TRBD1 matches at 9 bases. The junction had 6 bases not matched to a gene; V was cut back by 2 bases and J by 7 bases. CDR1 is SGHTS and CDR2 is YDEGEE in the germline V gene. The CDR3 has 14 residues. The CDR3 region has the DNA TGTGCCAGCAGCTTCTTACAGGGGGCGCGTGGCTACACCTTC. It yields the protein CASSFLQGARGYTF.

This clone was detected only once. J is TRBJ2-1 and V is TRBV6-4; 10 nucleotides agree with TRBD2. The CDR3 is 15 residues long. The V gene end was trimmed by 6 bases and the J gene end by 8 bases; junction bases not matched to a gene: 10. The germline CDR1 and CDR2 sequences are MRHNA and SNTAGT. CDR3: CASSILAGAWDEQFF. As DNA, the CDR3 is TGTGCCAGCAGCATTCTAGCGGGAGCATGGGATGAGCAGTTCTTC.

The chain is built from TRBV19 and TRBJ2-2; TRBD2 might be the D (6 bases). Trimming removed 0 bases at V and 3 bases at J, with 8 bases between. The CDR3 is 15 residues long. Germline CDR1 LNHDA, CDR2 SQIVND (reference sequence). The CDR3 region is CASSIEGGDTGELFF. DNA for the CDR3: TGTGCCAGTAGTATAGAGGGAGGTGACACCGGGGAGCTGTTTTTT.

The chain recombines TRBV6-5 with TRBJ2-5; D possibly corresponds to TRBD2 (5 bases). CDR1 and CDR2 from the germline V gene are MNHEY and SVGAGI. Trimming took off 6 bases at V and 1 base at J, with 9 bases between the two ends. There are 13 residues in the CDR3. This CDR3 reads CASSSGTQETQYF. Written as DNA, the CDR3 is TGTGCCAGCAGCAGCGGAACCCAAGAGACCCAGTACTTC.

V usage is TRBV19 and J usage is TRBJ2-3, with 11 bases aligning to TRBD2. The germline CDR1 and CDR2 sequences are LNHDA and SQIVND (reference sequence). Losses at the gene ends were 8 bases for V and 0 bases for J; bases not matched to a gene: 10. CDR3 length: 17 residues. The CDR3 is CASSSPGLADSTDTQYF. The CDR3 DNA sequence: TGTGCCAGTTCCTCCCCGGGACTAGCGGATAGCACAGATACGCAGTATTTT.

The chain links TRBV9 to TRBJ1-1; tentatively, D is TRBD1 (6 bases). CDR1 SGDLS and CDR2 YYNGEE come from the germline V gene. This CDR3 contains 13 residues. V dropped 3 bases and J dropped 1 base, with 7 bases sitting between them. The CDR3 DNA follows: TGTGCCAGCAGCGAACAGGGGAACACTGAAGCTTTCTTT. Its translation: CASSEQGNTEAFF.

This clone was recorded only once. This sequence joins TRBV4-3 and TRBJ2-1; 8 nucleotides match TRBD2. This CDR3 comprises 15 residues. The junction had 9 bases not matched to a gene; V was cut back by 2 bases and J by 9 bases. The germline gives CDR1 LGHNA, CDR2 YSLEER. The DNA for the CDR3 is TGCGCCAGCAGCCAAACCGGGAGGGATGGGAGTGAGCAGTTCTTC. This encodes CASSQTGRDGSEQFF.

The chain joins TRBV5-8 to TRBJ1-5; D is possibly TRBD1 (6 bases). V lost 4 bases and J lost 0, with 17 bases in between. The CDR3 loop spans 17 amino acids. Germline CDR1 is SGHTS and CDR2 is YDEGEE. The CDR3 coding sequence is TGTGCCAGCAGCGACCCCCCAGGGGAATATAGCAATCAGCCCCAGCATTTT. This gives the protein CASSDPPGEYSNQPQHF.

The chain uses TRBV7-2 and TRBJ2-7, with a tentative D call TRBD2 (6 bases). The CDR3 totals 13 residues. CDR1 SGHTA and CDR2 FQGNSA come from the germline V gene. V was shortened by 3 bases and J by 1 base, with 7 bases between the two germline ends. The CDR3 reads CASSFSGSYEQYF. The CDR3 DNA reads TGTGCCAGCAGCTTCAGCGGGTCCTACGAGCAGTACTTC.

This clone has just one count. The chain combines TRBV2 with TRBJ1-5; tentatively, D is TRBD1 (6 bases). Germline V gene data show CDR1 as SNHLY and CDR2 as FYNNEI. The CDR3 runs to 17 residues. Deletions cut 0 bases from V and 4 bases from J, with 16 bases between. This CDR3 reads CASSEALYRDTNQPQHF. In nucleotides, the CDR3 is TGTGCCAGCAGTGAAGCTCTATATCGGGACACTAATCAGCCCCAGCATTTT.

The gene calls are TRBV28 and TRBJ2-1, with 8 bases aligning to TRBD1. Germline-derived CDR1 and CDR2 are MDHEN and SYDVKM. This CDR3 spans 17 amino acids. V dropped 5 bases and J dropped 8; count of bases not matched to a gene: 17. The CDR3 DNA is TGTGCCAGCAGTGACCTGACAGGGGCGCTTAACCCTTATGAGCAGTTCTTC. Protein sequence: CASSDLTGALNPYEQFF. Full variable domain (missing parts from reference TRBV28 and TRBJ2-1): DVKVTQSSRYLVKRTGEKVFLECVQDMDHENMFWYRQDPGLGLRLIYFSYDVKMKEKGDIPEGYSVSREKKERFSLILESASTNQTSMYLCASSDLTGALNPYEQFFGPGTRLTVL.

This clone was picked up one time. The genes are TRBV5-5 and TRBJ2-1, with 10 bases aligning to TRBD1. This CDR3 contains 17 residues. The trim removed 4 bases at V and 7 bases at J, leaving 14 bases unmatched. The germline gives CDR1 SGHKS, CDR2 YYEKEE (reference sequence). CDR3 residues: CASSIRTGGDSLNEQFF. CDR3 sequence (DNA): TGTGCCAGCAGCATCCGGACAGGGGGAGACTCTTTGAATGAGCAGTTCTTC.

The gene calls are TRBV9 and TRBJ2-7; TRBD1 matches 7 bases. Germline CDR1 is SGDLS and CDR2 is YYNGEE. This CDR3 contains 17 residues. The V gene end was trimmed by 3 bases and the J gene end by 4 bases; junction bases not matched to a gene: 16. The CDR3 nucleotides read TGTGCCAGCAGCGCACAACAGGGGCGAGGAGGTCGGTACGAGCAGTACTTC. It is translated as CASSAQQGRGGRYEQYF.

The chain is built from TRBV2 and TRBJ1-3; no clear D. CDR3 size: 14 residues. Per germline, CDR1 SNHLY and CDR2 FYNNEI. The V gene lost 6 bases and the J gene lost 7 bases, with 16 bases spanning the gap. Here the CDR3 DNA reads TGTGCCAGCAGCAACGGGATCATGGGGAACACCATATATTTT. Translated: CASSNGIMGNTIYF. Full variable domain (remainder filled in from reference TRBV2 and TRBJ1-3): EPEVTQTPSHQVTQMGQEVILRCVPISNHLYFYWYRQILGQKVEFLVSFYNNEISEKSEIFDDQFSVERPDGSNFTLKIRSTKLEDSAMYFCASSNGIMGNTIYFGEGSWLTVV.

The V gene is TRBV7-2, the J gene TRBJ2-7; 10 positions match TRBD2. This CDR3 has 15 amino acids. With V trimmed by 2 bases and J by 3 bases, 4 bases remained unmatched. Germline V lookup: CDR1 SGHTA, CDR2 FQGNSA. CDR3 protein: CASSLTSSGSYEQYF. CDR3 DNA: TGTGCCAGCAGCTTAACGTCTAGCGGGAGCTACGAGCAGTACTTC.

This rearrangement joins TRBV4-1 to TRBJ2-7; TRBD2 aligns across 13 bases. The CDR3 sequence is 16 residues long. CDR1 and CDR2 (germline): MGHRA, YSYEKL. The ends lost 4 bases at V and 4 bases at J; junction bases unmatched: 7. This CDR3 is CASSPWTSGSIYEQYF. CDR3 in DNA: TGCGCCAGCAGCCCTTGGACTAGCGGGAGTATATACGAGCAGTACTTC.

The rearrangement links TRBV28 to TRBJ2-1; 8 nucleotides line up with TRBD2. J was trimmed by 2 bases and V by 1 base; bases with no gene match: 7. CDR1 MDHEN and CDR2 SYDVKM come from the germline V gene. This CDR3 spans 17 amino acids. The CDR3 region is CASSLSPGLDPYNEQFF. The CDR3 DNA reads as TGTGCCAGCAGTTTATCCCCGGGACTAGACCCCTACAATGAGCAGTTCTTC.

In this sample, this clone turned up a few times. The V and J genes are TRBV7-6 and TRBJ2-1, with 8 bases lining up with TRBD2. Germline CDR1 SGHVS, CDR2 FNYEAQ. There are 16 residues in the CDR3. V lost 4 bases and J lost 2; bases outside the gene matches: 7. The CDR3 sequence is CASSSDLLAAYNEQFF. As DNA, the CDR3 is TGTGCCAGCAGCTCGGACTTACTAGCGGCCTACAATGAGCAGTTCTTC.

CDR3 sequence (DNA): TGTGCCATGTCTAGGCGGGGCGCTACGAACACCGGGGAGCTGTTTTTT. Encoded protein: CAMSRRGATNTGELFF. The chain uses TRBV10-3 and TRBJ2-2; possible D gene TRBD2, 6 bases. The germline V gene encodes CDR1 ENHRY and CDR2 SYGVKD. Trimming pared 9 bases from V and 0 bases from J, leaving 17 bases between. The CDR3 length is 16 residues.

V and J are TRBV24-1 and TRBJ2-5; D remains ambiguous. The CDR3 is 13 amino acids. From germline, CDR1 is KGHDR and CDR2 SFDVKD. Between the trimmed V and J ends, which lost 10 bases and 1 base, there was a span of 12 bases. The CDR3 nucleotides read TGTGCCACAAGAGGCGAGACCCAAGAGACCCAGTACTTC. Protein product: CATRGETQETQYF.

V is TRBV19 and J is TRBJ2-7, with 9 bases aligning to TRBD2. After removal of 5 bases from V and 5 bases from J, the junction contained 4 bases not matched to a gene. The length of the CDR3 is 13 residues. Germline-derived CDR1 and CDR2 are LNHDA and SQIVND (reference sequence). DNA of the CDR3: TGTGCCAGTAGTTTTAGCGGGAGAGACGAGCAGTACTTC. This gives the protein CASSFSGRDEQYF.

The J gene is TRBJ1-1, the V gene TRBV19, with D hard to call. In germline, CDR1 is LNHDA, CDR2 SQIVND (reference sequence). The CDR3 is 14 residues long. V lost 0 bases to trimming and J lost 2 bases, with 7 bases between them. CDR3 residues: CASSIEGSNTEAFF. As DNA, the CDR3 is TGTGCCAGTAGTATAGAGGGGAGTAACACTGAAGCTTTCTTT.

The chain uses TRBV30 and TRBJ2-7, with 8 bases fitting TRBD2. Germline assignment: CDR1 GTSNPN and CDR2 SVGIG (reference sequence). This CDR3 has 16 residues. The V segment lost 0 bases and the J segment 2 bases; nucleotides outside the gene matches: 9. CDR3 sequence (DNA): TGTGCCTGGAGTGTACGAGCCTACGGGAGGGCCTACGAGCAGTACTTC. Its protein is CAWSVRAYGRAYEQYF.

CDR3 DNA sequence: TGTGCCAGTAGTATCACAATCTACAATGAGCAGTTCTTC. This encodes CASSITIYNEQFF. The rearrangement links TRBV19 to TRBJ2-1, with no clear D. Germline lookup yields CDR1 LNHDA and CDR2 SQIVND (reference sequence). The CDR3 is made up of 13 amino acids. Between the trimmed V and J ends, which lost 3 bases and 3 bases, there was a span of 6 bases.